This TCR beta chain was observed in a study of PD-1 blockade in mismatch repair-deficient tumors. Study information: Enrolled about 2012-2017, patients had progressing, pretreated mismatch repair-deficient cancers of more than ten types. Study-level points and caveats: Tumor-resident clones, often undetectable pretreatment in blood, expanded then contracted after pembrolizumab.

As regards this clone: Its target is unknown.

PCR or immunohistochemistry showed mismatch repair deficiency in every enrolled patient. Clones were sequenced by immunoSEQ multiplex PCR, and TCRdb holds only the in-frame ones, with some missing. The table includes under 150,000 clones, more than 70% detected once. The CDR3 spans 13 residues. V shed 0 bases and J shed 7 bases, with 10 bases lying between them. Germline CDR1 SGHAT, CDR2 FQNNGV. The sequence was obtained from an adult with mismatch repair-deficient cancer. The sequenced sample was peripheral blood, obtained approximately 72 weeks after starting pembrolizumab. The chain recombines TRBV11-2 with TRBJ2-7; D remains unclear. DNA of the CDR3: TGTGCCAGCAGCTTAGATCTGTATCGGGAGCAGTACTTC. It yields the protein CASSLDLYREQYF.